This T cell receptor (beta chain) was obtained from a study of identical twins. General observations from the study: Excess sharing by twins proved weaker in beta out-of-frame sequences.

In TCRdb, the 5' RACE reads were re-called with MiXCR into one record per CDR3 protein. In the table there are 310,000 or so distinct CDR3 sequences, more than 6.5% of which are singletons. In the case of this clonotype: What it binds is unknown.

No donor was unhealthy or non-Caucasian. The same sample was also studied in work on yellow fever vaccine responses in identical twins.

Sequencing used memory (CD45RO+) T cells sorted from blood. This TCR was recovered from a woman aged 18-35 years in good health.

The CDR3: CASSEGVGETQYF. CDR3 bases: TGTGCCAGCAGTGAAGGGGTTGGGGAGACCCAGTACTTC. The chain couples TRBV6-1 to TRBJ2-5; no definite D call. CDR1 MNHNS and CDR2 SASEGT come from the germline V gene. V was shortened by 1 base and J by 5 bases, with 8 bases between the two germline ends. This CDR3 comprises 13 residues.